This T cell receptor beta chain was profiled in a study of T cells after yellow fever vaccination. The study's findings and limits: A limited proportion of clonotypes was detected within both the CD4 and CD8 compartments. Most clones from primary vaccination were detected again post-booster (about 96% CD4, about 88% CD8). Peak timing came faster in the weaker secondary response, day 5 versus 15.

Trimming cost V 4 bases and J 4 bases, with 10 bases left between them. The germline V gene has CDR1 SGDLS and CDR2 YYNGEE. The CDR3 runs to 13 residues. Generation of TCR cDNA used 5'RACE template switching (which added a universal primer site and UMIs). MiXCR, applied by TCRdb to the 5' RACE reads, yields one record per CDR3 protein. The sample has approximately 510,000 distinct CDR3 sequences; 21% are singletons. Note on this clonotype: Antigen specificity is unknown.

This specimen consisted of PBMCs, obtained about 20 days after the first yellow fever vaccination. The chain is built from TRBV9 and TRBJ2-3, with a possible D match to TRBD1 (6 bases). This sequence was found in a man younger than 35 who received the YFV17D yellow fever vaccine. As DNA, the CDR3 is TGTGCCAGCAGCCAGCAGGGGTCAGATACGCAGTATTTT. This sequence encodes CASSQQGSDTQYF.